The clone carrying this TCR beta chain was seen more than once but under ten times. What it binds is unknown. This record belongs to a study of blood T cells in healthy people across ages. Findings of the study overall: Because donor CMV status was unknown, expanded clonotype changes were possibly confounded. Comparison with aged donors showed that long-lived donors had more naive CD4+ cells and higher diversity.

Through a sample-barcoded 5' primer and a J-beta primer mix, a second PCR was run for about 6 to 12 cycles. Every molecule of cDNA carried a tag from a template-switch adaptor with 12 random nucleotides. TCRdb re-analysed the 5' RACE reads in MiXCR, keeping a single row per CDR3 protein. The repertoire consists of 790,000 or so distinct CDR3 sequences, with more than 35% occurring once and the leading ten covering less than 20%. Donors ranged from about 6 to 90 years old and were healthy Caucasians in Russia. This clonotype was sampled from a man older than 75 in good health. The sample comprised blood.

CDR3 amino acids: CASSFTASYNEQFF. CDR3 sequence (DNA): TGTGCCAGCAGTTTTACGGCATCCTACAATGAGCAGTTCTTC. The chain couples TRBV27 to TRBJ2-1; D is uncertain. Trimming removed 3 bases from V and 1 base from J, with 7 bases in between. Germline V gene sequence: CDR1 MNHEY, CDR2 SMNVEV (reference sequence). The CDR3 consists of 14 residues.